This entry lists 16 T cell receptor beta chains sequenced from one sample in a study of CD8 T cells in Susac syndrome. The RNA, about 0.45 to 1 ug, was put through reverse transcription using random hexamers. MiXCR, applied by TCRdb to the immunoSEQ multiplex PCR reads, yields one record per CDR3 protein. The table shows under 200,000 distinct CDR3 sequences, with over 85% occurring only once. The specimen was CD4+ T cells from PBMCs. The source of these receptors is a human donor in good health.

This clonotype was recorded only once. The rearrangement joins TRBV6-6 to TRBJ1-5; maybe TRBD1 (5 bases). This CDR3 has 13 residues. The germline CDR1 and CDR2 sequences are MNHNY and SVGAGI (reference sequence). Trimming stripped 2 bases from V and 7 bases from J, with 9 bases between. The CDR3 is CASSYLDIQPQHF. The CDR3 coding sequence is TGTGCCAGCAGTTACCTGGACATACAGCCCCAGCATTTT.

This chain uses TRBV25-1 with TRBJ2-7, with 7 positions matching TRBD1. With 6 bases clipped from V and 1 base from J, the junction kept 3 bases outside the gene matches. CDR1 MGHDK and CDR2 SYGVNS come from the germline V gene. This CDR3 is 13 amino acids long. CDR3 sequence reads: CASREGASYEQYF. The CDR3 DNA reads TGTGCCAGCAGAGAGGGGGCGTCCTACGAGCAGTACTTC.

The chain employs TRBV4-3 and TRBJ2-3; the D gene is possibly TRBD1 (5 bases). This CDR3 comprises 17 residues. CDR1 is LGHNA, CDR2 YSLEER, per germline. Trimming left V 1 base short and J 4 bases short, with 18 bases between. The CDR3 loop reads CASSQGVRAGKPDTQYF. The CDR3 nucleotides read TGCGCCAGCAGCCAAGGGGTTAGGGCAGGGAAGCCAGATACGCAGTATTTT.

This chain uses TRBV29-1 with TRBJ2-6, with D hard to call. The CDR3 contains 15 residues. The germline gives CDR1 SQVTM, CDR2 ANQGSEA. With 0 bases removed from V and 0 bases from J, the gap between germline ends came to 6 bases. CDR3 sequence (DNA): TGCAGCGTTGAAGATCCCGGCTCTGGGGCCAACGTCCTGACTTTC. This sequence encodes CSVEDPGSGANVLTF.

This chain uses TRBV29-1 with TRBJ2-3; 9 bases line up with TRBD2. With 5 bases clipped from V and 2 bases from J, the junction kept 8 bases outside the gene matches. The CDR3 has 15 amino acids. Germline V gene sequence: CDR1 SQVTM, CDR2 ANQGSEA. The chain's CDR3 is CSVLGSGGITDTQYF. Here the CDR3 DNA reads TGCAGCGTTCTTGGTAGCGGGGGTATCACAGATACGCAGTATTTT.

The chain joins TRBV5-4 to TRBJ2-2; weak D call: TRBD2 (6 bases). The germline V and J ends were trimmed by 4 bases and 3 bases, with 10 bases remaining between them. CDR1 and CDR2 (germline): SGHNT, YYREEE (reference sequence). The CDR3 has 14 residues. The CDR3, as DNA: TGTGCCAGCAGCGTCAGGGACTACACCGGGGAGCTGTTTTTT. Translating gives CASSVRDYTGELFF.

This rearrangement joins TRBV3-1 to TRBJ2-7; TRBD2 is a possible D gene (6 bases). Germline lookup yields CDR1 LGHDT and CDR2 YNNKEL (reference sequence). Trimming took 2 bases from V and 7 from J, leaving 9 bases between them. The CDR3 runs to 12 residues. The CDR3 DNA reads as TGTGCCAGCAGCCAATTAGGAGGGGAGCAGTACTTC. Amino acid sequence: CASSQLGGEQYF.

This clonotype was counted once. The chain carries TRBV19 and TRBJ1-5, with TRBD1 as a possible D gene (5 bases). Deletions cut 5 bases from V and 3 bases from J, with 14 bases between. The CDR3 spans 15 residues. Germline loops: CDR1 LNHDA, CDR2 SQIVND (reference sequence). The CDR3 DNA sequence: TGTGCCAGTAGTGCACGGGACGGATTCAATCAGCCCCAGCATTTT. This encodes CASSARDGFNQPQHF.

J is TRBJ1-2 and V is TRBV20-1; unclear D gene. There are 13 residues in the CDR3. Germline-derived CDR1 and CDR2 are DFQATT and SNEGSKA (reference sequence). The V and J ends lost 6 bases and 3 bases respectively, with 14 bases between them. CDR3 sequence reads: CSAGQHTYYGYTF. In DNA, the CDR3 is TGCAGTGCCGGGCAGCACACTTACTATGGCTACACCTTC.

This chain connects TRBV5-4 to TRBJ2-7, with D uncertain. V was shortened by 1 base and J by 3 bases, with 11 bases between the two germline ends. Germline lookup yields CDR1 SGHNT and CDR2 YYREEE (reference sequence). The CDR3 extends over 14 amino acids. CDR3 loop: CASSLNAKGYEQYF. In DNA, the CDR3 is TGTGCCAGCAGCTTGAACGCCAAGGGCTACGAGCAGTACTTC.

In nucleotides, the CDR3 is TGCGCCAGCAGCTGGGGGACAGGGGGCAATGAGCAGTTCTTC. It specifies CASSWGTGGNEQFF. This sequence joins TRBV5-1 and TRBJ2-1; 11 nucleotides agree with TRBD1. Germline lookup yields CDR1 SGHRS and CDR2 YFSETQ. This CDR3 has 14 residues. With V trimmed by 3 bases and J by 6 bases, 2 bases remained unmatched.

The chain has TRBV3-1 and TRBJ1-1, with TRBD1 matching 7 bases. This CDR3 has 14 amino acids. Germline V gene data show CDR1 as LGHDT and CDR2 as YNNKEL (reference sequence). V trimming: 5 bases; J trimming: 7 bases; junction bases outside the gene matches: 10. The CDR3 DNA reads TGTGCCAGCAGCTTCCAGGGGGGGAACGGTGAAGCTTTCTTT. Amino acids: CASSFQGGNGEAFF.

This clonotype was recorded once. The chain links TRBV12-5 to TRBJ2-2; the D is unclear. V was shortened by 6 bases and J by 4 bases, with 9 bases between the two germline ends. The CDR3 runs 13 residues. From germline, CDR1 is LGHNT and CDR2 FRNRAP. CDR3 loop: CASGLVGTGELFF. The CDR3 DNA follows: TGTGCTAGTGGACTCGTAGGCACCGGGGAGCTGTTTTTT. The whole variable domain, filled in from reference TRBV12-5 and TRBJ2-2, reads DARVTQTPRHKVTEMGQEVTMRCQPILGHNTVFWYRQTMMQGLELLAYFRNRAPLDDSGMPKDRFSAEMPDATLATLKIQPSEPRDSAVYFCASGLVGTGELFFGEGSRLTVL.

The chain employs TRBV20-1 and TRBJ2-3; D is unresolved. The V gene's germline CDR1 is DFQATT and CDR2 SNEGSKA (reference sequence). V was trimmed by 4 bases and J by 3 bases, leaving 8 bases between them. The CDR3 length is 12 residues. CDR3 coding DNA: TGCAGTGCTAAAGAACCTACAGATACGCAGTATTTT. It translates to CSAKEPTDTQYF.

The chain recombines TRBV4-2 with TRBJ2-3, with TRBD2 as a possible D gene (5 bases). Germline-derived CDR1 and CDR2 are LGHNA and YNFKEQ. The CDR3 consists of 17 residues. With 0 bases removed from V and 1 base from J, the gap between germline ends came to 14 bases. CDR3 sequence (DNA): TGTGCCAGCAGCCAAGATCGGGGTGGGCCCCGCACAGATACGCAGTATTTT. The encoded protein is CASSQDRGGPRTDTQYF.

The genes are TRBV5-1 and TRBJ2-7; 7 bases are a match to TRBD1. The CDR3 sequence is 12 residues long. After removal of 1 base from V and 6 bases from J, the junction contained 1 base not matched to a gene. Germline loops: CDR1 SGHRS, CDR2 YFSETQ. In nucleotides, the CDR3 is TGCGCCAGCAGCTTGCACAGGGGCGAGCAGTACTTC. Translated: CASSLHRGEQYF.